This TCR beta chain was documented in a study of CD8 T cells in Susac syndrome. This CDR3 spans 14 amino acids. The V end was cut by 2 bases, the J end by 1 base, with 5 bases between. Germline-derived CDR1 and CDR2 are SGHTA and FQGTGA. Reverse transcription used roughly 0.45 to 1 ug RNA and random hexamers. TCRdb independently ran MiXCR on the immunoSEQ multiplex PCR reads; one entry per CDR3 protein. The sample has approximately 170,000 distinct CDR3 sequences, roughly 94% seen once. The chain joins TRBV7-3 to TRBJ2-2, with D unclear. Sequencing input: CD4+ T cells from PBMCs. This receptor was obtained from a human donor with multiple sclerosis. DNA of the CDR3: TGTGCCAGCAGCTTATTTGTGAACACCGGGGAGCTGTTTTTT. This codes for CASSLFVNTGELFF.